Below are 17 T cell receptor beta chains sequenced from a single sample in a study of somatic mutations in cytotoxic T cells in rheumatoid arthritis. Clones were sequenced by immunoSEQ multiplex PCR, and TCRdb holds only the in-frame ones, with some missing. The table records tens of thousands of clones, roughly 87% of them present only once. Sequenced material: CD8+ T cells sorted from blood. The origin of the receptors is a man over 45 in good health.

The chain links TRBV6-5 to TRBJ2-6; TRBD1 might be the D (6 bases). Germline V CDR1 and CDR2: MNHEY, SVGAGI. The CDR3 is 15 residues long. The V and J ends lost 5 bases and 4 bases respectively, with 12 bases between them. CDR3 sequence reads: CASSTQGWGANVLTF. The CDR3 coding sequence is TGTGCCAGCAGTACCCAGGGGTGGGGGGCCAACGTCCTGACTTTC.

This clone was counted once. Other DNA variants within this sample encode the same CDR3. The CDR3 nucleotides read TGTGCCAGTAGTCCGGGACTGGTCTACGAGCAGTACTTC. It is translated as CASSPGLVYEQYF. This chain connects TRBV19 to TRBJ2-7; maybe TRBD2 (6 bases). The V gene lost 5 bases and the J gene lost 3 bases, with 11 bases spanning the gap. Germline lookup yields CDR1 LNHDA and CDR2 SQIVND (reference sequence). This CDR3 region has 13 residues.

This rearrangement joins TRBV7-7 to TRBJ2-5, with 9 bases that match TRBD1. This CDR3 is built from 16 residues. The V gene's germline CDR1 is SSHAT and CDR2 FNYEAQ (reference sequence). V was clipped by 4 bases and J by 4 bases; unmatched bases: 10. The CDR3 region is CASSSTLQGARETQYF. The CDR3 DNA reads TGTGCCAGCAGCTCCACTCTACAGGGGGCACGAGAGACCCAGTACTTC.

The chain joins TRBV5-6 to TRBJ1-1; TRBD1 agrees at 8 bases. The CDR3 totals 12 residues. With 4 bases clipped from V and 6 bases from J, the junction kept 2 bases outside the gene matches. Germline loops: CDR1 SGHDT, CDR2 YYEEEE. In nucleotides, the CDR3 is TGTGCCAGCAGCCCGACAGGGGCTGAAGCTTTCTTT. Translating it yields CASSPTGAEAFF.

This chain links TRBV13 with TRBJ1-1; D is uncertain. Trimming left V 5 bases short and J 7 bases short, with 20 bases between. Germline values: CDR1 PRHDT, CDR2 FYEKMQ (reference sequence). The CDR3 covers 15 residues. CDR3 in amino acids: CASSAADGGNFEAFF. The DNA for the CDR3 is TGTGCCAGCAGCGCAGCGGACGGTGGGAACTTTGAAGCTTTCTTT. Full variable domain (remainder filled in from reference TRBV13 and TRBJ1-1): AAGVIQSPRHLIKEKRETATLKCYPIPRHDTVYWYQQGPGQDPQFLISFYEKMQSDKGSIPDRFSAQQFSDYHSELNMSSLELGDSALYFCASSAADGGNFEAFFGQGTRLTVV.

The CDR3 DNA reads TGTGCCAGCAGCCCGGGGACGGCAAACACCATATATTTT. Protein product: CASSPGTANTIYF. The chain combines TRBV9 with TRBJ1-3; a weak D match, TRBD1 (5 bases). V lost 4 bases to trimming and J lost 6 bases, with 11 bases between them. The CDR3 consists of 13 residues. Germline lookup yields CDR1 SGDLS and CDR2 YYNGEE.

The chain carries TRBV7-8 and TRBJ2-1, with D tentatively TRBD2 (7 bases). The germline V and J ends were trimmed by 3 bases and 8 bases, with 17 bases remaining between them. CDR1 SGHVS and CDR2 FQNEAQ come from the germline V gene. The CDR3 loop spans 15 amino acids. The CDR3 is CASSLMAGDRYEQFF. DNA for the CDR3: TGTGCCAGCAGCTTGATGGCGGGAGACAGGTATGAGCAGTTCTTC.

Concerning this clone: Different DNA sequences within this sample yield the same CDR3. The chain is built from TRBV27 and TRBJ1-2; 9 bases agree with TRBD1. Germline trimming cut 5 bases from V and 4 bases from J; bases unmatched to any gene: 8. CDR3 size: 15 residues. CDR1 is MNHEY and CDR2 is SMNVEV in the germline V gene (reference sequence). The CDR3 coding sequence is TGTGCCAGCAGTCCCCCGGGACAGGGATTCTATGGCTACACCTTC. This codes for CASSPPGQGFYGYTF.

The chain recombines TRBV9 with TRBJ2-1; the D is unclear. Germline loops: CDR1 SGDLS, CDR2 YYNGEE. The CDR3 has 11 residues. Trimming cost V 0 bases and J 7 bases, with 2 bases left between them. The CDR3 is CASSVENEQFF. The CDR3 nucleotides are TGTGCCAGCAGCGTAGAAAATGAGCAGTTCTTC.

This rearrangement joins TRBV11-3 to TRBJ1-1; 7 positions agree with TRBD1. Germline V CDR1 and CDR2: SGHNT, YENEEA. The CDR3 loop spans 13 amino acids. Unmatched junction bases numbered 4, after V lost 5 bases and J lost 4 bases. The CDR3 loop reads CASSPRTGTEAFF. The DNA for the CDR3 is TGTGCCAGCAGCCCTAGGACAGGCACTGAAGCTTTCTTT.

The chain is built from TRBV5-5 and TRBJ2-7; TRBD1 aligns across 12 bases. This CDR3 is built from 15 residues. Germline loops: CDR1 SGHKS, CDR2 YYEKEE (reference sequence). The ends lost 3 bases at V and 7 bases at J; junction bases unmatched: 8. CDR3 nucleotide sequence: TGTGCCAGCAGCTCCCGGGACAGGGGGCTGTGGGAGCAGTACTTC. This encodes CASSSRDRGLWEQYF.

The V gene is TRBV28, the J gene TRBJ2-7; no reliable D call. The ends were cut back, 2 bases at V and 2 bases at J, with 7 bases in the middle. Germline loops: CDR1 MDHEN, CDR2 SYDVKM. The CDR3 is 13 residues long. This CDR3 is CASSLDSTYEQYF. CDR3 in DNA: TGTGCCAGCAGTTTAGACTCGACCTACGAGCAGTACTTC.

The chain combines TRBV11-3 with TRBJ2-3, with 16 positions matching TRBD2. CDR1 and CDR2 (germline): SGHNT, YENEEA. This CDR3 is built from 19 residues. V dropped 0 bases and J dropped 0; count of bases not matched to a gene: 3. CDR3 protein: CASSLEGLAGGYSTDTQYF. The CDR3 DNA sequence: TGTGCCAGCAGCTTAGAGGGACTAGCGGGGGGGTATAGCACAGATACGCAGTATTTT.

Comments on this clone: The junction departs from germline at one end; a sequencing error may be responsible. Other DNA sequences in the same sample also yield this CDR3. The chain carries TRBV9 and TRBJ1-1, with D uncertain. Germline CDR1 reads SGDLS; CDR2 reads YYNGEE. This CDR3 contains 15 residues. The CDR3 spells CASSVGMNVNTEAFF. Here the CDR3 DNA reads TGTGCCAGCAGCGTAGGAATGAACGTGAACACTGAGGCTTTCTTT.

This sequence joins TRBV11-2 and TRBJ2-1, with D perhaps TRBD2 (5 bases). Germline CDR1 SGHAT, CDR2 FQNNGV. V was shortened by 5 bases and J by 3 bases, with 14 bases between the two germline ends. The CDR3 consists of 15 residues. The CDR3 spells CASSPTSIGYNEQFF. The CDR3 DNA is TGTGCCAGCAGCCCAACTAGTATCGGCTACAATGAGCAGTTCTTC.

The J gene is TRBJ1-1, the V gene TRBV5-5; D gene unclear. Germline CDR1 SGHKS, CDR2 YYEKEE (reference sequence). This CDR3 is 13 amino acids long. The V end was cut by 2 bases, the J end by 4 bases, with 9 bases between. The CDR3: CASSFRHFTEAFF. The CDR3 DNA reads as TGTGCCAGCAGCTTTCGCCACTTCACTGAAGCTTTCTTT.

The V and J genes are TRBV7-8 and TRBJ2-1; TRBD1 matches 8 bases. The J segment lost 6 bases and the V segment lost 3 bases, leaving 7 bases of the junction unmatched. Germline V gives CDR1 SGHVS, CDR2 FQNEAQ. The CDR3 is made up of 15 amino acids. As DNA, the CDR3 is TGTGCCAGCAGCTTTTCCGTGGACAGGGTCAATGAGCAGTTCTTC. Protein product: CASSFSVDRVNEQFF.